A single T cell receptor beta chain is shown here with its context. As yet, its antigen is unknown. The data are from a study of cytomegalovirus exposure and HLA in healthy donors. For the study at large: A prior study identified just under 120 million unique TCR beta sequences from roughly 180 million T cells.

This CDR3 region has 14 residues. Germline V lookup: CDR1 LNHDA, CDR2 SQIVND (reference sequence). V lost 3 bases to trimming and J lost 1 base, with 9 bases between them. The PCR had 60 Vbeta and 13 Jbeta primers. The repertoire was sequenced with immunoSEQ multiplex PCR; TCRdb's copy has only in-frame clones and lacks some. The sample lists approximately 140,000 clones; 73% were seen once. Study-wide findings and caveats: Earlier findings revealed that most TCR beta V segments proved productive either about 87% or about 30% of the time.

The origin of this receptor is a human donor in good health. Sample: PBMCs. The chain combines TRBV19 with TRBJ1-1; unclear D gene. The DNA for the CDR3 is TGTGCCAGTAGTATCAGCGTTGCGAACACTGAAGCTTTCTTT. This sequence encodes CASSISVANTEAFF.